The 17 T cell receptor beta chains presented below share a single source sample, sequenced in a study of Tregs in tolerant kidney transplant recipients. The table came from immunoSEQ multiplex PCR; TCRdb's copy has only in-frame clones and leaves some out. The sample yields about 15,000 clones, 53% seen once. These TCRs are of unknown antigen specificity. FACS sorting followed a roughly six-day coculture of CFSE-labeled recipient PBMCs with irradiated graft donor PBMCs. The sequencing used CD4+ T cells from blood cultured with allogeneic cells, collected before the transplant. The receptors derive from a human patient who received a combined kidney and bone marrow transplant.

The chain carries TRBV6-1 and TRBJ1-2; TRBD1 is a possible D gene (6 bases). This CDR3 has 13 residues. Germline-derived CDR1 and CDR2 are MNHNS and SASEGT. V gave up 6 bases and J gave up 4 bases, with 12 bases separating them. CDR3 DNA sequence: TGTGCCAGCAGGTACGACAGGAGCTATGGCTACACCTTC. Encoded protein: CASRYDRSYGYTF.

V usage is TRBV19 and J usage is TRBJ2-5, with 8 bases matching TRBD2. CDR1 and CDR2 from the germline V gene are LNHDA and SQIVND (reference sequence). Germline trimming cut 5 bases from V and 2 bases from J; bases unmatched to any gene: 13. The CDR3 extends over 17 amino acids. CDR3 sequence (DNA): TGTGCCAGTAGTGTGGAGCGGGCGCGCGGGGGGCAAGAGACCCAGTACTTC. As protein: CASSVERARGGQETQYF.

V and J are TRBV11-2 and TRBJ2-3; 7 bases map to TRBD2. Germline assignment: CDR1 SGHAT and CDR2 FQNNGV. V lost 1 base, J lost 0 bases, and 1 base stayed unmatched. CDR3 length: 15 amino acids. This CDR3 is CASSLGGGSTDTQYF. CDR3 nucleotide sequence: TGTGCCAGCAGCTTAGGGGGGGGTAGCACAGATACGCAGTATTTT.

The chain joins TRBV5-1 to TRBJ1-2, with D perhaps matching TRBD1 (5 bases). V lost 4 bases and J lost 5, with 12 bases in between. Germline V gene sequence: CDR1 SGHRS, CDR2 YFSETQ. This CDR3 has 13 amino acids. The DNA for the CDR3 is TGCGCCAGCAGCCGGGGGGAGGAGTATGGCTACACCTTC. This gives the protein CASSRGEEYGYTF. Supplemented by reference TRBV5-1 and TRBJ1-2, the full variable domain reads KAGVTQTPRYLIKTRGQQVTLSCSPISGHRSVSWYQQTPGQGLQFLFEYFSETQRNKGNFPGRFSGRQFSNSRSEMNVSTLELGDSALYLCASSRGEEYGYTFGSGTRLTVV.

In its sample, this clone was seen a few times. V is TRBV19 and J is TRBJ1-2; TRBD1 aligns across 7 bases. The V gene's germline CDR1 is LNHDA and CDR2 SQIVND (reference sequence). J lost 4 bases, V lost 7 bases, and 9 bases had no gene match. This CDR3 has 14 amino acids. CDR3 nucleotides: TGTGCCAGTACCCCAGGACAGGTCCTCTATGGCTACACCTTC. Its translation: CASTPGQVLYGYTF.

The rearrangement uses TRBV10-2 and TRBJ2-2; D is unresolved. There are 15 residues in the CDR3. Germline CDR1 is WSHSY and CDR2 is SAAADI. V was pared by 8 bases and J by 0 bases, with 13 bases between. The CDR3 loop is CASREFQANTGELFF. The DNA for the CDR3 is TGCGCCAGCCGAGAATTCCAGGCGAACACCGGGGAGCTGTTTTTT.

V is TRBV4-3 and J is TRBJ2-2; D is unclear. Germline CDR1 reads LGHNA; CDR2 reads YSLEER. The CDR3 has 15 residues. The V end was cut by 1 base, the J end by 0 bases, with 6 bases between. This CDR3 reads CASSQVTANTGELFF. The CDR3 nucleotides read TGCGCCAGCAGCCAAGTCACAGCGAACACCGGGGAGCTGTTTTTT.

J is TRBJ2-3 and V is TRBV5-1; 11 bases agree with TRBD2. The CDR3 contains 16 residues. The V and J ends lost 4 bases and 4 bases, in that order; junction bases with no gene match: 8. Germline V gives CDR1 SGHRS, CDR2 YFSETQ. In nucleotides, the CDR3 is TGCGCCAGCAGCCCCCCTAGCGGGGGGATGCCAGATACGCAGTATTTT. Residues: CASSPPSGGMPDTQYF.

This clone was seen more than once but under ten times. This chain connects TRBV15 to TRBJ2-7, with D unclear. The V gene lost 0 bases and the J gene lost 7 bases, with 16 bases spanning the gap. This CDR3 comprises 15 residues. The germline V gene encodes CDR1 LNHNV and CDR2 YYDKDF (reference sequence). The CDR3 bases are TGTGCCACCAGCAGAGATCTGAGCCAATTCCTGGAGCAGTACTTC. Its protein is CATSRDLSQFLEQYF. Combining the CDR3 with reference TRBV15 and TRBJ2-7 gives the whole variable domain DAMVIQNPRYQVTQFGKPVTLSCSQTLNHNVMYWYQQKSSQAPKLLFHYYDKDFNNEADTPDNFQSRRPNTSFCFLDIRSPGLGDTAMYLCATSRDLSQFLEQYFGPGTRLTVT.

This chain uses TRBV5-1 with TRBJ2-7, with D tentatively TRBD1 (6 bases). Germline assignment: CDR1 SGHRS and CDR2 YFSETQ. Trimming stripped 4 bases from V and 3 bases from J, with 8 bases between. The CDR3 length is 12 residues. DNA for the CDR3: TGCGCCAGCAGCATGGGACACTACGAGCAGTACTTC. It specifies CASSMGHYEQYF.

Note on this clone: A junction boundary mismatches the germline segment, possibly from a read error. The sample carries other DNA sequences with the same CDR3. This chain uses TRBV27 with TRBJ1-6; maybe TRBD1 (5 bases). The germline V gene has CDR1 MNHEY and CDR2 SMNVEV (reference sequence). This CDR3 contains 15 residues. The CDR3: CASARAGGRNSPLHF. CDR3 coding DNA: TGTGCCAGCGCCCGCGCGGGGGGGAGGAATTCCCCCCTCCACTTT.

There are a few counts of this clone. CDR3 protein: CASSLEGRGAGVRNEQFF. The CDR3, as DNA: TGTGCCAGCAGCTTAGAGGGACGGGGGGCCGGGGTTCGCAATGAGCAGTTCTTC. V usage is TRBV7-2 and J usage is TRBJ2-1; perhaps TRBD2 as D (7 bases). CDR1 and CDR2 (germline): SGHTA, FQGNSA. This CDR3 contains 18 residues. Trimming took off 1 base at V and 6 bases at J, with 22 bases between the two ends.

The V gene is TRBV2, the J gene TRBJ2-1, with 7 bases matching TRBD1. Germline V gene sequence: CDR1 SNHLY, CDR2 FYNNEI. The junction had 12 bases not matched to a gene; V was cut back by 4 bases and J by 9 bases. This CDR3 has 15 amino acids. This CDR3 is CASSAVRTGGVEQFF. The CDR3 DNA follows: TGTGCCAGCAGTGCCGTCAGGACAGGAGGCGTTGAGCAGTTCTTC.

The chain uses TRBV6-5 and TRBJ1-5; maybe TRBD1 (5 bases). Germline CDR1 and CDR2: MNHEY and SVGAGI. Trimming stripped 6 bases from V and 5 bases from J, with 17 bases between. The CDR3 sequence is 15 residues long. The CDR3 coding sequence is TGTGCCAGCAGCGCGGACACTTCATTCCATCAGCCCCAGCATTTT. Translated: CASSADTSFHQPQHF.

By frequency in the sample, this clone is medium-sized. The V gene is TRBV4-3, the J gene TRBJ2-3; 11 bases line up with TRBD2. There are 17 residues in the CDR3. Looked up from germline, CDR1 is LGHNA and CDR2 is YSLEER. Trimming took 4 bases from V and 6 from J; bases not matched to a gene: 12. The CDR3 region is CASSPSISSGRSDTQYF. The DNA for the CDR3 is TGCGCCAGCAGCCCCTCCATATCTAGCGGGAGGTCTGATACGCAGTATTTT.

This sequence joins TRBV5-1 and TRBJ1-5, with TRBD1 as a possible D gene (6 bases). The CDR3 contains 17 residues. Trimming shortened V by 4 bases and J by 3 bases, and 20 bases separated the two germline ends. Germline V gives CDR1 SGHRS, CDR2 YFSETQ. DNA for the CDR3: TGCGCCAGCAGCGTAGGCCCCTTGTCAGGGGACAATCAGCCCCAGCATTTT. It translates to CASSVGPLSGDNQPQHF.

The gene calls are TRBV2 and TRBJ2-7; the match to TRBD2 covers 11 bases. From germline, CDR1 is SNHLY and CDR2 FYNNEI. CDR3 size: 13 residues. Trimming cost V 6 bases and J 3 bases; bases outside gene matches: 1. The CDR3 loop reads CASRLAGVYEQYF. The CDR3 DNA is TGTGCCAGCAGACTAGCGGGAGTCTACGAGCAGTACTTC.